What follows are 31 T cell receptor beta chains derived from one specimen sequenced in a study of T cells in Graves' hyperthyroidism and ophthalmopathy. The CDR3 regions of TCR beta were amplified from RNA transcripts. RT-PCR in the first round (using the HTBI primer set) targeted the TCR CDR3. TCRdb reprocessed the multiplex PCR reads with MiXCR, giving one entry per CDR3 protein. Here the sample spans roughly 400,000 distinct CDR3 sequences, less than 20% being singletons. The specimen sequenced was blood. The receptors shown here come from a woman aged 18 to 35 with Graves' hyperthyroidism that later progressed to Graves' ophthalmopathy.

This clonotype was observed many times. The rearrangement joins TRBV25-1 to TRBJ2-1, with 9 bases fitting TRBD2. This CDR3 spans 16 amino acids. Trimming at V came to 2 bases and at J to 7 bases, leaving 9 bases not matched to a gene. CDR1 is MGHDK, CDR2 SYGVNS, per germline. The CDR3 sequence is CASSEPGGRAKNEQFF. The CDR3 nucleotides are TGTGCCAGCAGTGAACCGGGCGGGAGGGCCAAAAATGAGCAGTTCTTC.

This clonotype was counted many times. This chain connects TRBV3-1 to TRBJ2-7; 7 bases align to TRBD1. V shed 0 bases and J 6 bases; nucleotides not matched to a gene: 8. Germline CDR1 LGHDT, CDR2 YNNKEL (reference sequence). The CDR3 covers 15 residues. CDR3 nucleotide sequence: TGTGCCAGCAGCCAAGAGTTTAACAGGGGCGGCGAGCAGTACTTC. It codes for CASSQEFNRGGEQYF.

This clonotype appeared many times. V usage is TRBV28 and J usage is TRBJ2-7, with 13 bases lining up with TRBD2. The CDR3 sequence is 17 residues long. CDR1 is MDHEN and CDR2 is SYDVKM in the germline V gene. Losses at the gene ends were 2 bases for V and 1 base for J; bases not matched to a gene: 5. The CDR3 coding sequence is TGTGCCAGCAGTTTAACTAGCGGGAGGGCCAGGTCCTACGAGCAGTACTTC. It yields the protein CASSLTSGRARSYEQYF.

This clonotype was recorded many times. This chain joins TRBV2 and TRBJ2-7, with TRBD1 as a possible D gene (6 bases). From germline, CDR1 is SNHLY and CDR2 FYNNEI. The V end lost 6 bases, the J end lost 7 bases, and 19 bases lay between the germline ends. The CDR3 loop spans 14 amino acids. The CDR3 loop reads CASSEGHPNREQYF. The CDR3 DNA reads TGTGCCAGCAGCGAGGGACACCCAAACCGGGAGCAGTACTTC.

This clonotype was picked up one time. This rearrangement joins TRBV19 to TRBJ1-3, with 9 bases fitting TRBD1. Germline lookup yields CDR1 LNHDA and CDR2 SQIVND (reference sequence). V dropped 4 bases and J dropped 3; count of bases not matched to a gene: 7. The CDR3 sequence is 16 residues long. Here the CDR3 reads CASSTRRQGDGNTIYF. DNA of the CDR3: TGTGCCAGTAGTACCCGGCGACAGGGGGATGGAAACACCATATATTTT.

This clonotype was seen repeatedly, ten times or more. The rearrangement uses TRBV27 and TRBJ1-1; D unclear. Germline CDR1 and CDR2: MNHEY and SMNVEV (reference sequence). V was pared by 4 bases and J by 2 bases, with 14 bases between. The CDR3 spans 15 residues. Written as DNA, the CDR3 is TGTGCCAGCAGTTCAGGCGCCTGGTCAAACACTGAAGCTTTCTTT. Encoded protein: CASSSGAWSNTEAFF.

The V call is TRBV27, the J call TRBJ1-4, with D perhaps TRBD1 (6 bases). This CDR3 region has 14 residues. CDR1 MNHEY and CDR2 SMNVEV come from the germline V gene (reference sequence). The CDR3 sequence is CTCSLGRGGEKLFF. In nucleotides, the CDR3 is TGTACCTGCAGTCTGGGCAGGGGAGGAGAAAAACTGTTTTTT.

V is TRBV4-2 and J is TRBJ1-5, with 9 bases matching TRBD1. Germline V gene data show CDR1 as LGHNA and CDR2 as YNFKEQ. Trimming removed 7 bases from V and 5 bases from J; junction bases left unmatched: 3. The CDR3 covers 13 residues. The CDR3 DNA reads TGTGCCAGCACTTGGACAGGGGATCAGCCCCAGCATTTT. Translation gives CASTWTGDQPQHF.

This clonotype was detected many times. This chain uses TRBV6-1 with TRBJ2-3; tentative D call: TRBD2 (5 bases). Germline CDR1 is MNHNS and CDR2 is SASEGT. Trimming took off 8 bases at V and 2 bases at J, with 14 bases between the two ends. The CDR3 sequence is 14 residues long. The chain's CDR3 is CASWTRQHTDTQYF. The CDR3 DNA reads TGTGCCAGCTGGACTCGACAACACACAGATACGCAGTATTTT.

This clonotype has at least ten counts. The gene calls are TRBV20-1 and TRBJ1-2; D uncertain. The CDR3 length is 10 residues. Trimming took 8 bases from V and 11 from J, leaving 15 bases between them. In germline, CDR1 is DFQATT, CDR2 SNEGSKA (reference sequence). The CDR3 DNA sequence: TGCAGTCCATCGACCGGGGATTACACCTTC. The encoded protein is CSPSTGDYTF.

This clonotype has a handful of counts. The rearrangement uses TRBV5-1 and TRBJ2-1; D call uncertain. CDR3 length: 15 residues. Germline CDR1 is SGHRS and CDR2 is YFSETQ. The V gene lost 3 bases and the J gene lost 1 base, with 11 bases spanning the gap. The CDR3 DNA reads TGCGCCAGCAGCTCGCAGGAGCCGTCCTACAATGAGCAGTTCTTC. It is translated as CASSSQEPSYNEQFF. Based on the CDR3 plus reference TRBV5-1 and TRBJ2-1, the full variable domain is KAGVTQTPRYLIKTRGQQVTLSCSPISGHRSVSWYQQTPGQGLQFLFEYFSETQRNKGNFPGRFSGRQFSNSRSEMNVSTLELGDSALYLCASSSQEPSYNEQFFGPGTRLTVL.

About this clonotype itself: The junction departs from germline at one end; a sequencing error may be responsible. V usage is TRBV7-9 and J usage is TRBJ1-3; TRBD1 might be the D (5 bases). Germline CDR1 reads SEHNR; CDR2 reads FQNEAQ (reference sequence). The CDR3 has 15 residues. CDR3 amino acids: CASSLRAGLGNTRYF. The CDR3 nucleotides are TGTGCCAGCAGCTTAAGAGCAGGGCTTGGAAACACCAGATATTTT.

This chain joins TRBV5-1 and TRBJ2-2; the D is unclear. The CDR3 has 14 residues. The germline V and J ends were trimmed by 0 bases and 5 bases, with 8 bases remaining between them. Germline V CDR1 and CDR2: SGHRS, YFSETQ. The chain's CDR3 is CASSLDPDTGELFF. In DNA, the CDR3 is TGCGCCAGCAGCTTGGACCCCGATACCGGGGAGCTGTTTTTT.

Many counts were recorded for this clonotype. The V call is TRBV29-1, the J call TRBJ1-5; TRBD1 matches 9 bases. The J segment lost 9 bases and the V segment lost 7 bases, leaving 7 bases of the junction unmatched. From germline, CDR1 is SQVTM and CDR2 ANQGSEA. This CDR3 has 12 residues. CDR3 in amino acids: CSATGGSGPQHF. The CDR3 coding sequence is TGCAGCGCAACAGGGGGCAGTGGGCCCCAGCATTTT.

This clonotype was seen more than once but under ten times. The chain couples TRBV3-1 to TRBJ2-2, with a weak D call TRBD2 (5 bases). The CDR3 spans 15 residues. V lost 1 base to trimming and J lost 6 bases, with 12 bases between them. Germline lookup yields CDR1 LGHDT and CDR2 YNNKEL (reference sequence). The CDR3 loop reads CASSQALSGAGELFF. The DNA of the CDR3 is TGTGCCAGCAGCCAAGCTTTGAGCGGCGCCGGGGAGCTGTTTTTT.

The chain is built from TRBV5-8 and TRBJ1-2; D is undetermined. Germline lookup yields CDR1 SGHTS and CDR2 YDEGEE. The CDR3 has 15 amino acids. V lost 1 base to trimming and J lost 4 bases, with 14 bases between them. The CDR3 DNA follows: TGTGCCAGCAGCTTGAGCGGCAGGAGGATCTATGGCTACACCTTC. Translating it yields CASSLSGRRIYGYTF. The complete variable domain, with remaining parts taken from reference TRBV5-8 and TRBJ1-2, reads EAGVTQSPTHLIKTRGQQATLRCSPISGHTSVYWYQQALGLGLQFLLWYDEGEERNRGNFPPRFSGRQFPNYSSELNVNALELEDSALYLCASSLSGRRIYGYTFGSGTRLTVV.

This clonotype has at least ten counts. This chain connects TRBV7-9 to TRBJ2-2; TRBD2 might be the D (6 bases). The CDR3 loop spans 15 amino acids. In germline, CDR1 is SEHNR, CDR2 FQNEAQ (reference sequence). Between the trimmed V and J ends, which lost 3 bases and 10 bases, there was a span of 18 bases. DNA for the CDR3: TGTGCCAGCAGCTTTCCTCGGGAGCGGCCATCGGAGCTGTTTTTT. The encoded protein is CASSFPRERPSELFF. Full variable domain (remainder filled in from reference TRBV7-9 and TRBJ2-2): DTGVSQNPRHKITKRGQNVTFRCDPISEHNRLYWYRQTLGQGPEFLTYFQNEAQLEKSRLLSDRFSAERPKGSFSTLEIQRTEQGDSAMYLCASSFPRERPSELFFGEGSRLTVL.

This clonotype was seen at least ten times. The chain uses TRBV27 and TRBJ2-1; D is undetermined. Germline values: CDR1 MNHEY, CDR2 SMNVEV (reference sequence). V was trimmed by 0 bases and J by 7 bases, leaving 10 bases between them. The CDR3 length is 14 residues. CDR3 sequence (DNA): TGTGCCAGCAGTTTATCCCCCGGCTGGAATGAGCAGTTCTTC. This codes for CASSLSPGWNEQFF.

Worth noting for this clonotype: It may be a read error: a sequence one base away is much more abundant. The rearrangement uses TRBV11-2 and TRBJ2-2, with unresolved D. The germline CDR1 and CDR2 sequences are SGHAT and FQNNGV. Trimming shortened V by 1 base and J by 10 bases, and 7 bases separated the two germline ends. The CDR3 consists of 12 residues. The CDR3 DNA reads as TGTGCCAGCAGCTTAGTTGTGGCGGAGCTGTTTTTT. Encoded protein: CASSLVVAELFF. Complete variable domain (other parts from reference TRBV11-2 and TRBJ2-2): EAGVAQSPRYKIIEKRQSVAFWCNPISGHATLYWYQQILGQGPKLLIQFQNNGVVDDSQLPKDRFSAERLKGVDSTLKIQPAKLEDSAVYLCASSLVVAELFFGEGSRLTVL.

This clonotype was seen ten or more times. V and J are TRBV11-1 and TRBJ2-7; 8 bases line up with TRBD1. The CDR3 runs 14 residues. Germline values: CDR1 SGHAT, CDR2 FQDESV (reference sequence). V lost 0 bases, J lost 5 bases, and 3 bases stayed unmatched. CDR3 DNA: TGTGCCAGCAGCTTAGCCCCAGGGGGCCACGAGCAGTACTTC. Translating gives CASSLAPGGHEQYF. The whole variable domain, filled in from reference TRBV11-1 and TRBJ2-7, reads EAEVAQSPRYKITEKSQAVAFWCDPISGHATLYWYRQILGQGPELLVQFQDESVVDDSQLPKDRFSAERLKGVDSTLKIQPAELGDSAMYLCASSLAPGGHEQYFGPGTRLTVT.

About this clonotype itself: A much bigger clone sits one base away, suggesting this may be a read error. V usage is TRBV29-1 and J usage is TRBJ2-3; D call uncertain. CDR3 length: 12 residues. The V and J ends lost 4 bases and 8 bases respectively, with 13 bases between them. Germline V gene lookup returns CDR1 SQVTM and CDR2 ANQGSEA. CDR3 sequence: CSVVPCPGTQYF. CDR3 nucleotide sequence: TGCAGCGTTGTTCCTTGCCCGGGTACGCAGTATTTT.

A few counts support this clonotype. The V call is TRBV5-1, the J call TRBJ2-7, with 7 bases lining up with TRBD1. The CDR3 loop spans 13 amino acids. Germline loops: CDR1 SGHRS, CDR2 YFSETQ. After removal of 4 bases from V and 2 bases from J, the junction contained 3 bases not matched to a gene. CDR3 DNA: TGCGCCAGCAGCGCGGACAGGACCTACGAGCAGTACTTC. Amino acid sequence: CASSADRTYEQYF.

CDR3 bases: TGTGCCAGCAGCCCCTCACAGGGTAGCTATGGCTACACCTTC. It encodes CASSPSQGSYGYTF. V is TRBV4-2 and J is TRBJ1-2, with a possible D match to TRBD1 (6 bases). CDR1 and CDR2 from the germline V gene are LGHNA and YNFKEQ. This CDR3 is built from 14 residues. The ends were cut back, 4 bases at V and 4 bases at J, with 13 bases in the middle.

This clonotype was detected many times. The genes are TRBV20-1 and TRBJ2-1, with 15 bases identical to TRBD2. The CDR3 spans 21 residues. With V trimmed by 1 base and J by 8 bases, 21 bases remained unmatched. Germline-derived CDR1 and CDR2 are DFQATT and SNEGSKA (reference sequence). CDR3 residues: CSARGRGTSGRRQTSGDEQFF. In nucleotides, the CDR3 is TGCAGTGCTAGAGGAAGGGGGACTAGCGGGAGGCGCCAGACGTCCGGCGATGAGCAGTTCTTC.

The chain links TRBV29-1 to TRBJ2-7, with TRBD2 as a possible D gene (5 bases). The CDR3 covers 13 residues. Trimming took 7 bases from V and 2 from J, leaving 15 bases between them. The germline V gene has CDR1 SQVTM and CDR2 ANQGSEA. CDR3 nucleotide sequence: TGCAGCGCCTCTAGCTTGAGTGCCTACGAGCAGTACTTC. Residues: CSASSLSAYEQYF.

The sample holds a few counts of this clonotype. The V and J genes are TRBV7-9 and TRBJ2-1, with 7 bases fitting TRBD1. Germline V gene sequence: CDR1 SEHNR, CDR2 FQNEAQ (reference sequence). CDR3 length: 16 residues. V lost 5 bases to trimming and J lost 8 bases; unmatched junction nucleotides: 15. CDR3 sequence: CASSKKGAGVLYEQFF. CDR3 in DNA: TGTGCCAGCAGCAAAAAGGGGGCTGGTGTCCTCTATGAGCAGTTCTTC.

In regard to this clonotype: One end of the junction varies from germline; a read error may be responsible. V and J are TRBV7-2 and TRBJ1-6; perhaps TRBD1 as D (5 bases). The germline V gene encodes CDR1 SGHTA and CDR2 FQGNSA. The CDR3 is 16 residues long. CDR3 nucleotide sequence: TGTGCCAGCAGCTTAGGGTTCGGGGGAAATAATTCACCCCCCCACTTT. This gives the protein CASSLGFGGNNSPPHF.

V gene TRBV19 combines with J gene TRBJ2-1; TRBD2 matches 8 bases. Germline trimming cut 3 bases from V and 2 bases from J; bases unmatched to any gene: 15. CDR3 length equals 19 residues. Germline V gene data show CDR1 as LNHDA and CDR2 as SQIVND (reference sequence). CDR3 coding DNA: TGTGCCAGTAGTATGTCCCTTCGTCGGGAGGGCCGGGCCTACAATGAGCAGTTCTTC. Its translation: CASSMSLRREGRAYNEQFF.

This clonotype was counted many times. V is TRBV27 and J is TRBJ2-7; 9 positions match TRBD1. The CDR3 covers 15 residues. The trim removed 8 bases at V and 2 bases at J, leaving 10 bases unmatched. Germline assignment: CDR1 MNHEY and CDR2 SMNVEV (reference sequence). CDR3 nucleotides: TGTGCCAGCGTCTCCTCCGGGACAGGGACCTACGAGCAGTACTTC. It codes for CASVSSGTGTYEQYF.

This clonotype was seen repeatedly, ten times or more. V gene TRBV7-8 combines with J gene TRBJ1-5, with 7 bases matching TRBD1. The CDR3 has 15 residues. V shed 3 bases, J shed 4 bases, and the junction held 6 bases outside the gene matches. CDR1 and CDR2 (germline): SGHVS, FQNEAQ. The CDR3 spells CASSFHRGLNQPQHF. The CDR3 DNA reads TGTGCCAGCAGCTTCCACAGGGGATTAAATCAGCCCCAGCATTTT.

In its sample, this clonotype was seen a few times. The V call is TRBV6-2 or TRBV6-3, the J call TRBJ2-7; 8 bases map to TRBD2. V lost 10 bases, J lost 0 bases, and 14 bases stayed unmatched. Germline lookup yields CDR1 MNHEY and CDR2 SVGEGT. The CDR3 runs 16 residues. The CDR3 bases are TGTGCCACTACTAAAACCCCCGGGACTAGCTCCTACGAGCAGTACTTC. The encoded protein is CATTKTPGTSSYEQYF.